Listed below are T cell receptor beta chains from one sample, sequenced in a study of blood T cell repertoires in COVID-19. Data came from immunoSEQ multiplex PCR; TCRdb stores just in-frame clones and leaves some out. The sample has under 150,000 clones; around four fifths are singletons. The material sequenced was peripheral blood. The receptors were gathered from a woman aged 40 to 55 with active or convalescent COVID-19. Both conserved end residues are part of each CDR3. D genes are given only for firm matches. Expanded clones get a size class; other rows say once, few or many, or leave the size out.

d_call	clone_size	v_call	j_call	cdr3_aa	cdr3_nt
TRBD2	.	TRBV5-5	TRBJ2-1	CASSPGLAGDEQFF	TGTGCCAGCAGCCCCGGACTAGCGGGAGATGAGCAGTTCTTC
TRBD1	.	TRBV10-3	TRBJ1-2	CAISESGRTGTSYGYTF	TGTGCCATCAGTGAGAGCGGAAGGACAGGGACCAGCTATGGCTACACCTTC
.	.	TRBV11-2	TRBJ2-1	CASSPAGIQQFF	TGTGCCAGCAGCCCCGCGGGGATCCAGCAGTTCTTC
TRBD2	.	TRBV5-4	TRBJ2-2	CASSASGRNTGELFF	TGTGCCAGCAGCGCTAGCGGGAGAAACACCGGGGAGCTGTTTTTT
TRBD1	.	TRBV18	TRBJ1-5	CASSPRTGTNQPQHF	TGTGCCAGCTCACCAAGGACAGGTACAAATCAGCCCCAGCATTTT
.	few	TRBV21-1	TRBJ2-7	CASIPPGSSYEQYF	TGTGCCAGCATCCCCCCGGGTAGCAGCTACGAGCAGTACTTC
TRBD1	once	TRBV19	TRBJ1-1	CASSIPTGVWMNTEAFF	TGTGCCAGTAGTATTCCCACAGGGGTCTGGATGAACACTGAAGCTTTCTTT
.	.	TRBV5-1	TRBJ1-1	CASYTGGNTEAFF	TGCGCCAGTTATACGGGGGGGAACACTGAAGCTTTCTTT
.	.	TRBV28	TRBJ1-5	CASSLGYEGSLIHF	TGTGCCAGCAGTTTAGGTTACGAGGGTTCGCTGATTCATTTT
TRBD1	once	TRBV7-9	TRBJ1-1	CASSFSALGQGRAEAFF	TGTGCCAGCAGCTTTAGCGCCCTGGGACAGGGGAGGGCTGAAGCTTTCTTT
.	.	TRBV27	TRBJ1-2	CASSFTPYRTDGYTF	TGTGCCAGCAGTTTTACGCCCTACAGGACCGATGGCTACACCTTC
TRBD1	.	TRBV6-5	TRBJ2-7	CASRLRRDRVGEQYF	TGTGCCAGCAGACTTCGCCGGGACAGGGTCGGCGAGCAGTACTTC
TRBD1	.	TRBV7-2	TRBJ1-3	CASQGVGSGNTIYF	TGTGCCAGCCAGGGGGTAGGGTCTGGAAACACCATATATTTT
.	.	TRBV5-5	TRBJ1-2	CASSLAAGVNYGYTF	TGTGCCAGCAGCTTGGCCGCGGGCGTCAACTATGGCTACACCTTC
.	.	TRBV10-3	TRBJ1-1	CAISSGQMNTEAFF	TGTGCCATCAGTTCCGGACAGATGAACACTGAAGCTTTCTTT
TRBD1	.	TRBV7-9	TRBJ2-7	CASSWAGGPYEQYF	TGTGCCAGCAGCTGGGCAGGGGGACCGTACGAGCAGTACTTC
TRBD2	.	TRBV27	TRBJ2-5	CASSQLAGGQETQYF	TGTGCCAGCAGCCAATTAGCGGGAGGCCAAGAGACCCAGTACTTC
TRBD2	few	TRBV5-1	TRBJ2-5	CASSWGAGGPAETQYF	TGCGCCAGCAGCTGGGGAGCGGGAGGCCCCGCGGAGACCCAGTACTTC
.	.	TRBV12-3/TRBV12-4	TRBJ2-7	CASSFGGLDEQYF	TGTGCCAGCAGTTTTGGGGGCCTGGACGAGCAGTACTTC
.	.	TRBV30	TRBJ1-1	CAWRDRGNTEAFF	TGTGCCTGGAGGGACAGAGGGAACACTGAAGCTTTCTTT
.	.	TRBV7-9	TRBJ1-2	CASSDGLYGYTF	TGTGCCAGCAGCGATGGACTCTATGGCTACACCTTC
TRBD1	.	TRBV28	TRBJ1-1	CASSLKGAKAFF	TGTGCCAGCAGCCTCAAGGGGGCTAAGGCTTTCTTT
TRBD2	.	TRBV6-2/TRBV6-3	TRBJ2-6	CASSYHQRGSGANVLTF	TGTGCCAGCAGTTACCACCAGCGGGGCTCTGGGGCCAACGTCCTGACTTTC
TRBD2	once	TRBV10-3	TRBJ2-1	CAISEPTAGGNEQFF	TGTGCCATCAGTGAGCCTACAGCGGGGGGGAATGAGCAGTTCTTC
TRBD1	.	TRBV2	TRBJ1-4	CASSVDRAEGNEKLFF	TGTGCCAGCAGTGTAGACAGGGCGGAGGGTAATGAAAAACTGTTTTTT
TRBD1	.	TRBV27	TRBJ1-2	CASSGQGVYGYTF	TGTGCCAGCAGTGGACAGGGGGTTTATGGCTACACCTTC
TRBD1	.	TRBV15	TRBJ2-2	CATSRDTAQGAGELFF	TGTGCCACCAGCAGAGATACGGCGCAGGGGGCCGGGGAGCTGTTTTTT
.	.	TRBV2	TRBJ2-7	CASSPDRPYEQYF	TGTGCCAGCAGTCCCGACAGGCCCTACGAGCAGTACTTC
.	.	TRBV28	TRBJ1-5	CASSLLTRDSNQPQHF	TGTGCCAGCAGTCTCCTGACACGAGATAGCAATCAGCCCCAGCATTTT
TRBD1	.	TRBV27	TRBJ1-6	CASSRQGADNSPLHF	TGTGCCAGCAGTCGACAGGGGGCCGATAATTCACCCCTCCACTTT
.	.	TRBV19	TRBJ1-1	CASTGYGRPEAFF	TGTGCCAGTACCGGATACGGGAGACCTGAAGCTTTCTTT
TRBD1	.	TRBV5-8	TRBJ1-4	CASSLGQGFGKLFF	TGTGCCAGCAGCTTGGGACAGGGGTTCGGGAAACTGTTTTTT
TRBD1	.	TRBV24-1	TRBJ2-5	CATSDGTGGWETQYF	TGTGCCACCAGTGATGGAACAGGGGGTTGGGAGACCCAGTACTTC
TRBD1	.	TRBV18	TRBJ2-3	CASSTYRDRDNTQYF	TGTGCCAGCTCTACTTACCGGGACAGGGATAATACGCAGTATTTT
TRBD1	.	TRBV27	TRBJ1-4	CASSLSGTAEKLFF	TGTGCCAGCAGTTTATCAGGGACAGCTGAAAAACTGTTTTTT
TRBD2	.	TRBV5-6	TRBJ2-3	CASSWTRSDTQYF	TGTGCCAGCAGCTGGACTAGGTCAGATACGCAGTATTTT
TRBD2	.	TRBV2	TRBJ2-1	CARSGTSGGQVVNEQFF	TGTGCCAGATCCGGGACTAGCGGGGGGCAAGTGGTCAATGAGCAGTTCTTC
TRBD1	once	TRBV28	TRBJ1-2	CASSFPPGGSRGYTF	TGTGCCAGCAGTTTTCCCCCAGGGGGTTCGCGGGGCTACACCTTC
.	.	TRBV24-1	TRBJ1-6	CATSDFKGPGANSPLHF	TGTGCCACCAGTGATTTTAAAGGTCCTGGGGCCAATTCACCCCTCCACTTT
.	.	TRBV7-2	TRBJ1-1	CASSFDRGNTEAFF	TGTGCCAGCAGCTTTGACAGAGGGAACACTGAAGCTTTCTTT
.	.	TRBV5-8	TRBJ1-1	CASSFSQNTEAFF	TGTGCCAGCAGCTTTTCCCAGAACACTGAAGCTTTCTTT
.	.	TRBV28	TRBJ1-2	CASSPRVPNYGYTF	TGTGCCAGCAGTCCTAGAGTCCCTAACTATGGCTACACCTTC
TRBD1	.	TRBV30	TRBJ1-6	CAWSHQGAGSPLHF	TGTGCCTGGAGTCATCAGGGGGCAGGGTCACCCCTCCACTTT
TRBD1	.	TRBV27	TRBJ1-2	CASTDGQGARGYGYTF	TGTGCCAGCACTGACGGACAGGGGGCGCGAGGCTATGGCTACACCTTC
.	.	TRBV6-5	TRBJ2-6	CASRAGDSGANVLTF	TGTGCCAGCCGGGCAGGGGACTCTGGGGCCAACGTCCTGACTTTC
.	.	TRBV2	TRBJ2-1	CASSVYHPSYNEQFF	TGTGCCAGCAGTGTCTACCATCCCTCCTACAATGAGCAGTTCTTC
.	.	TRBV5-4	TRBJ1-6	CASSLAVGGYNSPLHF	TGTGCCAGCAGCTTGGCTGTTGGAGGTTATAATTCACCCCTCCACTTT
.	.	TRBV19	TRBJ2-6	CASKRVSGANVLTF	TGTGCCTCAAAGCGGGTCTCTGGGGCCAACGTCCTGACTTTC
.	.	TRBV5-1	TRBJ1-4	CASSLNVGSNEKLFF	TGCGCCAGCAGCCTAAATGTCGGGAGTAATGAAAAACTGTTTTTT
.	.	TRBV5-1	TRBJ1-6	CASSPDTWMDNSPLHF	TGCGCCAGCAGCCCGGACACTTGGATGGATAATTCACCCCTCCACTTT
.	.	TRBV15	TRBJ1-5	CATSRRLGYSNQPQHF	TGTGCCACCAGCAGGAGACTCGGATATAGCAATCAGCCCCAGCATTTT
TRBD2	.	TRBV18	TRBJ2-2	CASSPHPMLGRGFTGELFF	TGTGCCAGCTCACCCCACCCTATGTTAGGGAGGGGTTTCACCGGGGAGCTGTTTTTT